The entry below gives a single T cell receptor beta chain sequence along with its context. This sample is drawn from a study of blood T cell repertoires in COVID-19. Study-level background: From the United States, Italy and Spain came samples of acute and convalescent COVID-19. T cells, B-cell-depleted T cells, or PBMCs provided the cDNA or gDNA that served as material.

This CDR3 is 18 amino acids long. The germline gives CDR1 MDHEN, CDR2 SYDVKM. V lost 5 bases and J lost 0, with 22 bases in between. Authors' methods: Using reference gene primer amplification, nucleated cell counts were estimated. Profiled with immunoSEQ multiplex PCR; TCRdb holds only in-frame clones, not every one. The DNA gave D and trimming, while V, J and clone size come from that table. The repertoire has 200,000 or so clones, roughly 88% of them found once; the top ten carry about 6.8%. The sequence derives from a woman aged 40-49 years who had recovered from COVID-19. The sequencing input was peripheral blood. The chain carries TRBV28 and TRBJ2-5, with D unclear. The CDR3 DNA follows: TGTGCCAGCAGTCACGACATTCCGGAATGGCCTTACCAAGAGACCCAGTACTTC. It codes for CASSHDIPEWPYQETQYF.